These 16 T cell receptor beta chains share one sample of origin, sequenced in a study of blood T cell dynamics during melanoma immunotherapy. Noted time point: week 3, after first cycle of checkpoint inhibitor. The method was immunoSEQ multiplex PCR; TCRdb's version includes in-frame clones alone and lacks a portion of them. The sample lists over 8,000 clones, approximately 91% seen once, with about 4% in the top ten. Specimen: blood, collected from a patient treated with checkpoint blockade. These receptors originate from a human donor with melanoma.

The count of this clone is one. The chain recombines TRBV19 with TRBJ2-3; 7 nucleotides line up with TRBD2. CDR3 length equals 16 residues. Unmatched junction bases numbered 11, after V lost 4 bases and J lost 4 bases. CDR1 and CDR2 from the germline V gene are LNHDA and SQIVND (reference sequence). CDR3 sequence (DNA): TGTGCCAGTAGTAACTATTTGATAACTAGCGCAGATACGCAGTATTTT. Its protein is CASSNYLITSADTQYF.

This clone was counted a few times. The chain uses TRBV7-2 and TRBJ1-2; D unresolved. Germline assignment: CDR1 SGHTA and CDR2 FQGNSA. Between the trimmed V and J ends, which lost 5 bases and 6 bases, there was a span of 19 bases. This CDR3 has 15 amino acids. CDR3 coding DNA: TGTGCCAGCAGCCCCCGAAAAGGGAGGGAGGATGGCTACACCTTC. Residues: CASSPRKGREDGYTF.

V gene TRBV28 combines with J gene TRBJ2-7; D gene unclear. This CDR3 region has 14 residues. V was trimmed by 2 bases and J by 2 bases, leaving 10 bases between them. Germline V lookup: CDR1 MDHEN, CDR2 SYDVKM. The CDR3 DNA reads TGTGCCAGCAGTTTAAGTCTTGTAGCCTACGAGCAGTACTTC. It is translated as CASSLSLVAYEQYF.

The V and J genes are TRBV19 and TRBJ2-4; D not certain. The germline CDR1 and CDR2 sequences are LNHDA and SQIVND (reference sequence). The CDR3 extends over 15 amino acids. V dropped 7 bases and J dropped 0 bases, with 13 bases sitting between them. In nucleotides, the CDR3 is TGTGCCAGTAAAGATCCCGGTAGAGCCAAAAACATTCAGTACTTC. Translating it yields CASKDPGRAKNIQYF.

The chain links TRBV28 to TRBJ2-7, with D hard to call. The CDR3 length is 14 residues. Trimming removed 5 bases from V and 2 bases from J, with 13 bases in between. Germline loops: CDR1 MDHEN, CDR2 SYDVKM. CDR3 sequence: CASSGLTVPYEQYF. In DNA, the CDR3 is TGTGCCAGCAGTGGGCTAACAGTCCCCTACGAGCAGTACTTC.

This clone was observed a few times. DNA for the CDR3: TGTGCCAGCAGCTTGGGGCCGGCCTCAATGATCTATGGCTACACCTTC. It specifies CASSLGPASMIYGYTF. The chain recombines TRBV5-6 with TRBJ1-2; D call uncertain. The CDR3 extends over 16 amino acids. The V gene's germline CDR1 is SGHDT and CDR2 YYEEEE. V gave up 0 bases and J gave up 4 bases, with 16 bases separating them.

Written as DNA, the CDR3 is TGTGCCACCAGCAGAGACGGACAGGCAAATGAAAAACTGTTTTTT. Protein sequence: CATSRDGQANEKLFF. The gene calls are TRBV15 and TRBJ1-4; 7 bases fit TRBD1. V trimming: 0 bases; J trimming: 5 bases; junction bases outside the gene matches: 3. The germline V gene encodes CDR1 LNHNV and CDR2 YYDKDF (reference sequence). The CDR3 consists of 15 residues.

Concerning this clone: Relative to the germline gene, one junction end is altered; a read error may explain this. This chain links TRBV5-1 with TRBJ2-2; tentatively, D is TRBD1 (5 bases). This CDR3 spans 15 amino acids. Germline-derived CDR1 and CDR2 are SGHRS and YFSETQ. The CDR3 nucleotides read TGCCCCAGCACTGCCATTACAGGGAACACCGGGGAGCTGTTTTTT. It encodes CPSTAITGNTGELFF. The full variable domain, completed using reference TRBV5-1 and TRBJ2-2, is KAGVTQTPRYLIKTRGQQVTLSCSPISGHRSVSWYQQTPGQGLQFLFEYFSETQRNKGNFPGRFSGRQFSNSRSEMNVSTLELGDSALYLCPSTAITGNTGELFFGEGSRLTVL.

This clone was counted between two and nine times. This rearrangement joins TRBV7-2 to TRBJ1-5, with TRBD1 matching 8 bases. After removal of 5 bases from V and 2 bases from J, the junction contained 2 bases not matched to a gene. Germline V gene sequence: CDR1 SGHTA, CDR2 FQGNSA. The CDR3 length is 14 residues. The CDR3 reads CASSMGQGNQPQHF. The CDR3 DNA follows: TGTGCCAGCAGCATGGGACAGGGCAATCAGCCCCAGCATTTT. Based on the CDR3 plus reference TRBV7-2 and TRBJ1-5, the full variable domain is GAGVSQSPSNKVTEKGKDVELRCDPISGHTALYWYRQSLGQGLEFLIYFQGNSAPDKSGLPSDRFSAERTGGSVSTLTIQRTQQEDSAVYLCASSMGQGNQPQHFGDGTRLSIL.

Concerning this clone: The junction departs from the called germline gene at one end, perhaps through a read error. The V and J genes are TRBV4-1 and TRBJ2-7, with D possibly matching TRBD2 (6 bases). The V gene's germline CDR1 is MGHRA and CDR2 YSYEKL. CDR3 length: 11 residues. The CDR3 DNA reads TGTGCCAGCAGCCCCGAGACTAGTCAGTACTTC. Amino acid sequence: CASSPETSQYF.

J is TRBJ1-2 and V is TRBV5-5, with D unclear. The CDR3 runs 11 residues. The V gene lost 3 bases and the J gene lost 5 bases, with 5 bases spanning the gap. Germline V gene data show CDR1 as SGHKS and CDR2 as YYEKEE (reference sequence). The DNA for the CDR3 is TGTGCCAGCAGCTCAGGATATGGCTACACCTTC. Protein: CASSSGYGYTF.

This chain uses TRBV18 with TRBJ2-1; perhaps TRBD2 as D (5 bases). The V gene lost 2 bases and the J gene lost 9 bases, with 8 bases spanning the gap. Germline assignment: CDR1 KGHSH and CDR2 LQKENI. The CDR3 covers 12 residues. DNA of the CDR3: TGTGCCAGCTCACCAACTAGTATTGAGCAGTTCTTC. It encodes CASSPTSIEQFF.

This sequence joins TRBV7-6 and TRBJ2-2; the match to TRBD1 covers 11 bases. The V gene end was trimmed by 5 bases and the J gene end by 4 bases; junction bases not matched to a gene: 6. The germline V gene encodes CDR1 SGHVS and CDR2 FNYEAQ. This CDR3 spans 16 amino acids. The chain's CDR3 is CASSKGQGVGTGELFF. The CDR3 region has the DNA TGTGCCAGCAGCAAGGGACAGGGGGTCGGCACCGGGGAGCTGTTTTTT.

This clone was seen only once. This chain uses TRBV27 with TRBJ1-6; D not certain. V was clipped by 6 bases and J by 9 bases, with 18 bases between them. The CDR3 consists of 15 residues. Germline-derived CDR1 and CDR2 are MNHEY and SMNVEV (reference sequence). CDR3 sequence (DNA): TGTGCCAGCAGACCGTCGGGAGGCATGGGTTCACCCCTCCACTTT. This encodes CASRPSGGMGSPLHF.

Concerning this clone: Distinct nucleotide sequences in the sample also encode this CDR3. The rearrangement uses TRBV19 and TRBJ2-3, with TRBD2 matching over 8 bases. V shed 2 bases, J shed 3 bases, and the junction held 4 bases outside the gene matches. From germline, CDR1 is LNHDA and CDR2 SQIVND (reference sequence). The CDR3 spans 15 residues. In DNA form, the CDR3 reads TGTGCCAGTAGTATAAGGGGACTAGGGACAGATACGCAGTATTTT. It encodes CASSIRGLGTDTQYF.

The chain recombines TRBV7-8 with TRBJ1-6; 10 nucleotides line up with TRBD1. Germline V CDR1 and CDR2: SGHVS, FQNEAQ. This CDR3 has 14 amino acids. After removal of 5 bases from V and 8 bases from J, the junction contained 3 bases not matched to a gene. CDR3 nucleotide sequence: TGTGCCAGCAGCGCGGGGACAGGGGATTCACCCCTCCACTTT. Translated, it gives CASSAGTGDSPLHF.